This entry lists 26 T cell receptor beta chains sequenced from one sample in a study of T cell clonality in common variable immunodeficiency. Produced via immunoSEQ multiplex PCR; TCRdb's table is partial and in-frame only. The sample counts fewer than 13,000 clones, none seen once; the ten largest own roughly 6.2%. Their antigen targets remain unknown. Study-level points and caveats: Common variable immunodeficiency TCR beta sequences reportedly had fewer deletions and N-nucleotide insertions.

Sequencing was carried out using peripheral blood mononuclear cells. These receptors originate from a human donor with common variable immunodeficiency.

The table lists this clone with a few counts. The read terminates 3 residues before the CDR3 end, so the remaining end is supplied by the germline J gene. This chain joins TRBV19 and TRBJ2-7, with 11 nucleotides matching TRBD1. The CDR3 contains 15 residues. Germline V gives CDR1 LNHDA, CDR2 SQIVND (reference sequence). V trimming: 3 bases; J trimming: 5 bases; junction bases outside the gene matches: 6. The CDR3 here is CASSILGQGVNEQYF. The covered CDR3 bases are TGTGCCAGTAGTATCTTGGGACAGGGGGTCAACGAG. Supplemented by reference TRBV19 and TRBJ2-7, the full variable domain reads DGGITQSPKYLFRKEGQNVTLSCEQNLNHDAMYWYRQDPGQGLRLIYYSQIVNDFQKGDIAEGYSVSREKKESFPLTVTSAQKNPTAFYLCASSILGQGVNEQYFGPGTRLTVT.

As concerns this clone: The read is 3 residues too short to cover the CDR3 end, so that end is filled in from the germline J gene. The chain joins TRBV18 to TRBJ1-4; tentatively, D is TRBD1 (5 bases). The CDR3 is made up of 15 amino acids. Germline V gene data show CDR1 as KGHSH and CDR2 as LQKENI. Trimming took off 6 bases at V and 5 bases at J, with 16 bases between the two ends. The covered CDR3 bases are TGTGCCAGCTCCCCCGGGGGGACTTCGAATGAAAAA. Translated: CASSPGGTSNEK. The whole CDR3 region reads CASSPGGTSNEKLFF.

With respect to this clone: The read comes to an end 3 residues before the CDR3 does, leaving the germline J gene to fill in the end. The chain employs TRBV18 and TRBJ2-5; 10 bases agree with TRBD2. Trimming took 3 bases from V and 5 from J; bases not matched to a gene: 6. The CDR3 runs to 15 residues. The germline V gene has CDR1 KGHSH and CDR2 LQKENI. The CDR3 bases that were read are TGTGCCAGCTCACCGGCTAGCGGGAGAAGTGAGACC. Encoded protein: CASSPASGRSET. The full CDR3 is CASSPASGRSETQYF.

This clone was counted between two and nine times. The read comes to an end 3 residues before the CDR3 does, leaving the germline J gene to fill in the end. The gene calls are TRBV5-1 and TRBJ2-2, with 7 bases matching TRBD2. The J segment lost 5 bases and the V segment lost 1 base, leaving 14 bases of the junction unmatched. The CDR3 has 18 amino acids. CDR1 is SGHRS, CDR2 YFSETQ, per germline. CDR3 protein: CASSLWGGSGDPTGELFF. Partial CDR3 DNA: TGCGCCAGCAGCTTGTGGGGAGGGAGCGGAGACCCGACCGGGGAG.

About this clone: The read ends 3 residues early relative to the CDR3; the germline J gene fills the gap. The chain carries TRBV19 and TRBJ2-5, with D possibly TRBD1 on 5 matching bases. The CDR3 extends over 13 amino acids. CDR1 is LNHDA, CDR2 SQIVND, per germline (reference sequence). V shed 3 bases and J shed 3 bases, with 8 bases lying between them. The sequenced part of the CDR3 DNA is TGTGCCAGTAGTATCAACAGGAAAGAGACC. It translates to CASSINRKET. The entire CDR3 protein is CASSINRKETQYF.

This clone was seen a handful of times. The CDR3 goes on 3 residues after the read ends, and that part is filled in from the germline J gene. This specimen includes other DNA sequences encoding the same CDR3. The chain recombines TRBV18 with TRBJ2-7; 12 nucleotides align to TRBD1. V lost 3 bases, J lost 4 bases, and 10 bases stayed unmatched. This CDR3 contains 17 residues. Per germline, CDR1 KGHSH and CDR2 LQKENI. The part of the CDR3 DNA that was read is TGTGCCAGCTCACCTTTCACCGGGACAGGGGGCCCTTACGAG. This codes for CASSPFTGTGGPYE. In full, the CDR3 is CASSPFTGTGGPYEQYF.

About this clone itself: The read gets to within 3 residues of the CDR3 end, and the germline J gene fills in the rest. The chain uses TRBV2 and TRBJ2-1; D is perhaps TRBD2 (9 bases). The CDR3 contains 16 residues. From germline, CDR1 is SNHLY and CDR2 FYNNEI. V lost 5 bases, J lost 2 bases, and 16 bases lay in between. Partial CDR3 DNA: TGTGCCAGCAGTCCAGGGGGCGGGAGGGCCTACAATGAG. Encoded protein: CASSPGGGRAYNE. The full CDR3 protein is CASSPGGGRAYNEQFF.

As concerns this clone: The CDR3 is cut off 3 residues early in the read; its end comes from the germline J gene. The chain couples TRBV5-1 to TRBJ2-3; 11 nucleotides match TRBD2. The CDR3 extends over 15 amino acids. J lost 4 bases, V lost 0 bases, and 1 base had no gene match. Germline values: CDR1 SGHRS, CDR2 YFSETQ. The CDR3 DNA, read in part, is TGCGCCAGCAGCTTGGAACTAGCGGGAGCAGATACG. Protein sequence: CASSLELAGADT. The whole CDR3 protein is CASSLELAGADTQYF.

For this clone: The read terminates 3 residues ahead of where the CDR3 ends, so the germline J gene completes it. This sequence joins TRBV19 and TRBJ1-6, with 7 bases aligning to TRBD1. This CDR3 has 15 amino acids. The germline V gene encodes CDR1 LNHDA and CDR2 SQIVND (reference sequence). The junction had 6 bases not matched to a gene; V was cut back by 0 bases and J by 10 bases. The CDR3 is CASSIDGTVKSPLHF. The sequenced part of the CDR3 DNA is TGTGCCAGTAGTATAGATGGGACAGTGAAGTCACCC.

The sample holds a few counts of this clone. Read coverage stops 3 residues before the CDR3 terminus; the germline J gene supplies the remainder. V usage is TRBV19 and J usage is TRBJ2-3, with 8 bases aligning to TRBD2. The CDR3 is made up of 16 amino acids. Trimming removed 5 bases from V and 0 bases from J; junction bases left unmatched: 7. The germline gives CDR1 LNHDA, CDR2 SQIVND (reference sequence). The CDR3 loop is CASSRGGGSSTDTQYF. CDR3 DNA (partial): TGTGCCAGTAGTCGGGGGGGAGGGAGTAGCACAGATACG.

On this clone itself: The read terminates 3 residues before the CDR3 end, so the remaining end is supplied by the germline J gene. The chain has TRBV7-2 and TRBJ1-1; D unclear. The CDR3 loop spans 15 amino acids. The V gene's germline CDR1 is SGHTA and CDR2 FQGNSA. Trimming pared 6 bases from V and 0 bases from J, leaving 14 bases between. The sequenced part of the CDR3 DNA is TGTGCCAGCAGGAGGTCACAAGTCATGAACACTGAA. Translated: CASRRSQVMNTE. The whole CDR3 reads CASRRSQVMNTEAFF. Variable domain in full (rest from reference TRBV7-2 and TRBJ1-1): GAGVSQSPSNKVTEKGKDVELRCDPISGHTALYWYRQSLGQGLEFLIYFQGNSAPDKSGLPSDRFSAERTGGSVSTLTIQRTQQEDSAVYLCASRRSQVMNTEAFFGQGTRLTVV.

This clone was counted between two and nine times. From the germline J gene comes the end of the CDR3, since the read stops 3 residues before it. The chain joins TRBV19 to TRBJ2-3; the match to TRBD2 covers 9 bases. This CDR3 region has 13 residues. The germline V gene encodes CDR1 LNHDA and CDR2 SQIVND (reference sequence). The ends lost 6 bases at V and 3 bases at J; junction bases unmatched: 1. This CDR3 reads CASRTSGTDTQYF. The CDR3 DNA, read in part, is TGTGCCAGTAGGACTAGCGGTACAGATACG.

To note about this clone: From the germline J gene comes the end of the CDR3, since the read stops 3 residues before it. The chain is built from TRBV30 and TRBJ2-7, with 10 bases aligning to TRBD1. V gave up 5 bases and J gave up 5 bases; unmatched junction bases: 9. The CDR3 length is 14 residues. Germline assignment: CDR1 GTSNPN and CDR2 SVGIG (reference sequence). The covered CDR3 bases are TGTGCCTGGGCGACGACAGGGGGCAAGGACGAG. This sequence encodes CAWATTGGKDE. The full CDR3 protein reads CAWATTGGKDEQYF.

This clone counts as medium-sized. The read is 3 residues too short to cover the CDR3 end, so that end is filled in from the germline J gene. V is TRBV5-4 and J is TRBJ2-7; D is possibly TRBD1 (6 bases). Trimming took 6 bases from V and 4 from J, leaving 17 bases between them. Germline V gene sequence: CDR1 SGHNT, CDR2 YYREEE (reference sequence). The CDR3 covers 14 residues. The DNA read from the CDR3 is TGTGCCAGCACCCAAGACAGGAATTATTACGAG. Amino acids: CASTQDRNYYE. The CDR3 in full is CASTQDRNYYEQYF.

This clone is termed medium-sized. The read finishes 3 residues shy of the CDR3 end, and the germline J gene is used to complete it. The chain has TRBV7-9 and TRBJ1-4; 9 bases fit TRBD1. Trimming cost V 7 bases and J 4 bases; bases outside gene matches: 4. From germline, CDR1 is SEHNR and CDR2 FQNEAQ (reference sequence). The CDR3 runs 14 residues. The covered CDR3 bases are TGTGCCAGCAACCGGGACAGGGTTAATGAAAAA. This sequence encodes CASNRDRVNEK. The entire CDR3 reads CASNRDRVNEKLFF.

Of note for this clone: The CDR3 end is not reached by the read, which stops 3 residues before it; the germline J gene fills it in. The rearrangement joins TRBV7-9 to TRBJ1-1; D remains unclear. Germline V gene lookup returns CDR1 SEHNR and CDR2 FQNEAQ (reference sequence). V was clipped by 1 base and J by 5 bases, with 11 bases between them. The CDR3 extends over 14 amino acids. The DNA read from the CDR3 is TGTGCCAGCAGCTTAGGCTCGGGGAGTACTGAA. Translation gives CASSLGSGSTE. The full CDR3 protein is CASSLGSGSTEAFF.

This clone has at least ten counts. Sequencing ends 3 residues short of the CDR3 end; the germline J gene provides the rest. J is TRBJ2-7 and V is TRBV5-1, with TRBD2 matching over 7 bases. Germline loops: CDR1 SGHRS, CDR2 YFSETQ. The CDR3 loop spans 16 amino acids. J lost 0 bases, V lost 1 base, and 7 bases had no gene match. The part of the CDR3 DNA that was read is TGCGCCAGCAGCTTGTCTGGACTAGGGGTCTCCTACGAG. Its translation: CASSLSGLGVSYE. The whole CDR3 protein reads CASSLSGLGVSYEQYF.

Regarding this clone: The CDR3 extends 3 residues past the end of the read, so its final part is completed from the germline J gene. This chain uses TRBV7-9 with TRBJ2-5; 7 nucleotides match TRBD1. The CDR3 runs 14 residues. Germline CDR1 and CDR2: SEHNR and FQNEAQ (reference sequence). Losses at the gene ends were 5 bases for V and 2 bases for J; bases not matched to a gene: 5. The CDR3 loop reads CASSPGTAQETQYF. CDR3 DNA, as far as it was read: TGTGCCAGCAGCCCAGGGACAGCGCAAGAGACC.

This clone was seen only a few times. CDR3 sequence reads: CAWSRMGGRSYNEQFF. The CDR3 DNA, read in part, is TGTGCCTGGAGTAGGATGGGCGGGAGAAGCTACAATGAG. V and J are TRBV30 and TRBJ2-1; 7 bases map to TRBD2. Read sequence stops 3 residues before the CDR3 end, and the germline J gene provides the missing end. The CDR3 has 16 residues. V lost 2 bases to trimming and J lost 3 bases; unmatched junction nucleotides: 10. Germline values: CDR1 GTSNPN, CDR2 SVGIG (reference sequence).

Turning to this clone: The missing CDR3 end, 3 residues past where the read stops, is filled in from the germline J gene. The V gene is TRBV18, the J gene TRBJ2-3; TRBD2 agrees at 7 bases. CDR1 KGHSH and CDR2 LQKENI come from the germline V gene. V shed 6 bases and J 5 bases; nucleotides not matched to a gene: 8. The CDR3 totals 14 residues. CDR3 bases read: TGTGCCAGCTCCCTTGAGACGGGGGGAGATACG. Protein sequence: CASSLETGGDT. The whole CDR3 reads CASSLETGGDTQYF.

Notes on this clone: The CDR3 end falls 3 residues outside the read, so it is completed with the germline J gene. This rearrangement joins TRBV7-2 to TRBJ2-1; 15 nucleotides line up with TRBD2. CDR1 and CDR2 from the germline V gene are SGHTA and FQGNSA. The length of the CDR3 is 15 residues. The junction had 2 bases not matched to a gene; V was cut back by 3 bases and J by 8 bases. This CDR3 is CASSLGLAGGHEQFF. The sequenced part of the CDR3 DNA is TGTGCCAGCAGCTTGGGACTAGCGGGAGGACATGAG. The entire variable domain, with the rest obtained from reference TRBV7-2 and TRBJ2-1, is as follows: GAGVSQSPSNKVTEKGKDVELRCDPISGHTALYWYRQSLGQGLEFLIYFQGNSAPDKSGLPSDRFSAERTGGSVSTLTIQRTQQEDSAVYLCASSLGLAGGHEQFFGPGTRLTVL.

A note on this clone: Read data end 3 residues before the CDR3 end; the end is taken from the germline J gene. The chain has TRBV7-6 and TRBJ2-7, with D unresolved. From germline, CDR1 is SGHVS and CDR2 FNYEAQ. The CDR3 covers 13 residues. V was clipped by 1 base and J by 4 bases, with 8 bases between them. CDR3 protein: CASSLGQKYEQYF. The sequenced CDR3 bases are TGTGCCAGCAGCTTAGGGCAGAAGTACGAG.

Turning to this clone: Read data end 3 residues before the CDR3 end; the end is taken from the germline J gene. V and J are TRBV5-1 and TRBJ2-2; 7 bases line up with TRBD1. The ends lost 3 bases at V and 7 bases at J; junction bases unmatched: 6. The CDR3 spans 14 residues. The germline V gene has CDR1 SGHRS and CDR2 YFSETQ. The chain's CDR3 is CASSSGQFGGELFF. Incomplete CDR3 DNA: TGCGCCAGCAGCTCGGGACAGTTTGGCGGGGAG.

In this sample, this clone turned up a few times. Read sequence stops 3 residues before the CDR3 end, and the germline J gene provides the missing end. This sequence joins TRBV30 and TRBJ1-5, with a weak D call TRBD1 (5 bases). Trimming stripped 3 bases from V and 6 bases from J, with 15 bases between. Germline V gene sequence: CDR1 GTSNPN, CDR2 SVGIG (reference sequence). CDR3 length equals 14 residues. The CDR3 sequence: CAWSLGRGSQPQHF. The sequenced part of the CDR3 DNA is TGTGCCTGGAGCCTAGGTAGGGGCTCTCAGCCC.

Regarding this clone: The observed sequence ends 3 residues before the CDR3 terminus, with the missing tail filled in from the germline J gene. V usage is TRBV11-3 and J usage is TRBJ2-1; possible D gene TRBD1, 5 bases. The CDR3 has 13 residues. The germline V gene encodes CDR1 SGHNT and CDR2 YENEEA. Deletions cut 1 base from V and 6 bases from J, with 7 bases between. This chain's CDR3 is CASSLGQSNEQFF. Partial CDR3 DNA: TGTGCCAGCAGCTTAGGACAGAGCAATGAG.

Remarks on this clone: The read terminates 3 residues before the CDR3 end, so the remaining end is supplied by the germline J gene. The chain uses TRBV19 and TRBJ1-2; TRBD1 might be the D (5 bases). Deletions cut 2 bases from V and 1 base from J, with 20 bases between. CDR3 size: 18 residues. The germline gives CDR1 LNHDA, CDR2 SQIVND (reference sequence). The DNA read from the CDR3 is TGTGCCAGTAGTATACTCTCCAGGGTTGGGGCTAATAACTATGGC. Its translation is CASSILSRVGANNYG. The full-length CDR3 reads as CASSILSRVGANNYGYTF.